These 20 T cell receptor beta chains were sequenced from one sample in a study of preoperative IRX-2 immunotherapy in early breast cancer. Repertoires were generated with immunoSEQ multiplex PCR, while TCRdb's copy carries only in-frame clones and drops some. The repertoire has around 10,000 clones, 75% to 90% of them found once; the top ten carry about 6%. Treatment indicated: preoperative locoregional IRX-2 cytokine immunotherapy. The source was lymph node tissue, collected before IRX-2 immunotherapy. The source is a human donor with breast cancer.

CDR3 bases: TGTGCCAGCAGTTTTCTAAGCGGCACAGATACGCAGTATTTT. This sequence encodes CASSFLSGTDTQYF. V usage is TRBV28 and J usage is TRBJ2-3; D gene ambiguous. The germline V and J ends were trimmed by 3 bases and 1 base, with 8 bases remaining between them. This CDR3 region has 14 residues. The germline CDR1 and CDR2 sequences are MDHEN and SYDVKM.

V and J are TRBV6-8 and TRBJ2-4; no clear D. CDR1 is MNHGY and CDR2 is SAAAGT in the germline V gene. V lost 5 bases to trimming and J lost 2 bases, with 10 bases between them. The CDR3 extends over 14 amino acids. The CDR3: CASSLGLPKNIQYF. The CDR3 coding sequence is TGTGCCAGCAGTCTCGGGTTACCCAAAAACATTCAGTACTTC.

This chain links TRBV19 with TRBJ2-5; D remains unclear. The CDR3 is 13 amino acids. Trimming shortened V by 0 bases and J by 4 bases, and 6 bases separated the two germline ends. Germline V lookup: CDR1 LNHDA, CDR2 SQIVND (reference sequence). CDR3 coding DNA: TGTGCCAGTAGTATAGATGGCGGAGAGACCCAGTACTTC. The encoded protein is CASSIDGGETQYF.

The chain has TRBV11-3 and TRBJ1-1; a possible D gene is TRBD1 (6 bases). Trimming pared 2 bases from V and 5 bases from J, leaving 12 bases between. The CDR3 covers 14 residues. Germline values: CDR1 SGHNT, CDR2 YENEEA. CDR3 coding DNA: TGTGCCAGCAGCTTAACACAGGGCTTAACTGAAGCTTTCTTT. Amino acids: CASSLTQGLTEAFF.

The chain recombines TRBV30 with TRBJ1-1; 7 nucleotides match TRBD1. After removal of 2 bases from V and 5 bases from J, the junction contained 8 bases not matched to a gene. The CDR3 runs to 14 residues. CDR1 and CDR2 from the germline V gene are GTSNPN and SVGIG (reference sequence). CDR3: CAWSRAGGGTEAFF. The CDR3 nucleotides read TGTGCCTGGAGTAGGGCAGGGGGGGGAACTGAAGCTTTCTTT.

This clone was picked up a small number of times. The V gene is TRBV4-1, the J gene TRBJ1-5, with TRBD1 matching over 8 bases. CDR3 length equals 16 residues. In germline, CDR1 is MGHRA, CDR2 YSYEKL. V gave up 3 bases and J gave up 4 bases; unmatched junction bases: 8. Here the CDR3 DNA reads TGCGCCAGCAGCCAGGGTCGGGGACAGGCGAATCAGCCCCAGCATTTT. Amino acid sequence: CASSQGRGQANQPQHF.

The V and J genes are TRBV19 and TRBJ1-5; 8 nucleotides line up with TRBD1. The trim removed 4 bases at V and 3 bases at J, leaving 2 bases unmatched. This CDR3 contains 14 residues. Germline V gives CDR1 LNHDA, CDR2 SQIVND (reference sequence). The CDR3 region has the DNA TGTGCCAGTAGTAGGGACAGGTTCAATCAGCCCCAGCATTTT. It translates to CASSRDRFNQPQHF.

This clone was recorded once. V and J are TRBV11-3 and TRBJ2-1, with 8 bases fitting TRBD2. Germline V gene sequence: CDR1 SGHNT, CDR2 YENEEA. There are 15 residues in the CDR3. J gave up 6 bases and V 1 base, and 5 bases lay outside the gene matches. CDR3 nucleotides: TGTGCCAGCAGCTTAGTGGGAGCGGGGGTCAATGAGCAGTTCTTC. It codes for CASSLVGAGVNEQFF.

The V and J genes are TRBV15 and TRBJ1-1; D is unresolved. The CDR3 is 14 amino acids. Germline CDR1 LNHNV, CDR2 YYDKDF (reference sequence). V lost 5 bases and J lost 1, with 11 bases in between. CDR3 protein: CATSWTGRNTEAFF. As DNA, the CDR3 is TGTGCCACCAGCTGGACCGGGAGGAACACTGAAGCTTTCTTT.

The gene calls are TRBV28 and TRBJ1-2, with D unclear. The germline V gene has CDR1 MDHEN and CDR2 SYDVKM. This CDR3 is built from 14 residues. V was clipped by 3 bases and J by 1 base, with 9 bases between them. The CDR3 DNA reads as TGTGCCAGCAGTTTGATCGGTTTTAACTATGGCTACACCTTC. Encoded protein: CASSLIGFNYGYTF.

V gene TRBV14 combines with J gene TRBJ1-2; D gene ambiguous. The CDR3 length is 13 residues. Trimming shortened V by 1 base and J by 3 bases, and 6 bases separated the two germline ends. The germline V gene encodes CDR1 SGHDN and CDR2 FVKESK. The CDR3 loop reads CASSQAGYYGYTF. The CDR3 bases are TGTGCCAGCAGCCAAGCGGGATACTATGGCTACACCTTC.

This chain joins TRBV5-3 and TRBJ2-2; 8 bases are shared with TRBD2. TRBV5-3 is given ORF status, its function remaining uncertain. V shed 1 base, J shed 1 base, and the junction held 9 bases outside the gene matches. This CDR3 is 18 amino acids long. The CDR3 DNA reads as TGTGCCAGAAGCTTGCTATCCGTTAGCGGGGTGAACACCGGGGAGCTGTTTTTT. Residues: CARSLLSVSGVNTGELFF.

This clone showed up just a few times. This sequence joins TRBV5-1 and TRBJ2-3; 7 positions match TRBD1. CDR1 is SGHRS, CDR2 YFSETQ, per germline. V shed 1 base and J 4 bases; nucleotides not matched to a gene: 6. The CDR3 covers 15 residues. The CDR3 sequence is CASSLFGQGADTQYF. Written as DNA, the CDR3 is TGCGCCAGCAGCTTGTTCGGGCAGGGGGCAGATACGCAGTATTTT.

The chain joins TRBV14 to TRBJ1-5; D gene ambiguous. The germline V gene has CDR1 SGHDN and CDR2 FVKESK. The V and J ends lost 0 bases and 7 bases respectively, with 7 bases between them. This CDR3 has 13 amino acids. The CDR3: CASSQDRGQPQHF. The CDR3 DNA follows: TGTGCCAGCAGCCAAGATCGAGGCCAGCCCCAGCATTTT.

Only a few counts were recorded for this clone. V and J are TRBV28 and TRBJ1-4; no clear D. The germline gives CDR1 MDHEN, CDR2 SYDVKM. The V end was cut by 6 bases, the J end by 2 bases, with 13 bases between. CDR3 length: 15 amino acids. The CDR3 sequence is CASSRGGMTNEKLFF. CDR3 nucleotides: TGTGCCAGCAGCCGGGGTGGGATGACTAATGAAAAACTGTTTTTT.

This clone showed up just a few times. V is TRBV15 and J is TRBJ1-4; D may be TRBD1 (6 bases). CDR3 length: 15 amino acids. V lost 0 bases and J 6 bases, leaving 11 bases between the germline ends. CDR1 and CDR2 from the germline V gene are LNHNV and YYDKDF (reference sequence). This chain's CDR3 is CATSRDGRGDEKLFF. The DNA for the CDR3 is TGTGCCACCAGCAGAGATGGCAGGGGAGATGAAAAACTGTTTTTT.

The chain has TRBV6-8 and TRBJ2-1, with a possible D match to TRBD2 (6 bases). CDR1 is MNHGY and CDR2 is SAAAGT in the germline V gene. The CDR3 totals 15 residues. V was trimmed by 4 bases and J by 5 bases, leaving 15 bases between them. Here the CDR3 reads CASSSAGRSNNEQFF. CDR3 coding DNA: TGTGCCAGCAGTTCCGCGGGACGGTCAAACAATGAGCAGTTCTTC.

The gene calls are TRBV7-1 and TRBJ2-2; 7 bases match TRBD1. TRBV7-1 is an ORF, and what it does is uncertain. J lost 1 base, V lost 4 bases, and 6 bases had no gene match. This CDR3 is 16 amino acids long. The CDR3 region has the DNA TGTGCCAGCAGCTTGCCAGGACAGGTGAACACCGGGGAGCTGTTTTTT. Protein: CASSLPGQVNTGELFF.

This chain links TRBV11-3 with TRBJ2-2, with 7 bases that match TRBD1. This CDR3 comprises 14 residues. Germline CDR1 is SGHNT and CDR2 is YENEEA. J lost 7 bases, V lost 5 bases, and 7 bases had no gene match. The CDR3 DNA reads TGTGCCAGCAGCCCCCGACAGGGCATCGGGGAGCTGTTTTTT. This sequence encodes CASSPRQGIGELFF.

This clone appeared a few times. The chain uses TRBV11-3 and TRBJ1-5, with unresolved D. CDR3 length equals 14 residues. CDR1 and CDR2 from the germline V gene are SGHNT and YENEEA. V was shortened by 3 bases and J by 3 bases, with 9 bases between the two germline ends. For the CDR3, the DNA is TGTGCCAGCAGCTTGGGAGGGTTCAATCAGCCCCAGCATTTT. Encoded protein: CASSLGGFNQPQHF. Drawing the rest from reference TRBV11-3 and TRBJ1-5, the complete variable domain is EAGVVQSPRYKIIEKKQPVAFWCNPISGHNTLYWYLQNLGQGPELLIRYENEEAVDDSQLPKDRFSAERLKGVDSTLKIQPAELGDSAVYLCASSLGGFNQPQHFGDGTRLSIL.